The entry that follows covers one T cell receptor beta chain sequence. The clone's antigen remains unknown. Base qualities are not provided; no much larger clone lies one nucleotide away. CDR1 is given as SEHNR and CDR2 as FQNEAQ, both from the germline V gene (reference sequence). V is reduced by 1 base and J by 3 bases, leaving a spacing of 22 bases between them. The CDR3 goes from the cysteine to the phenylalanine over 19 residues. CDR3 DNA only is kept here, 57 bases in frame from base 1. To identify antigen-specific CD4+ T cell clonotypes by their expansion, the ViraFEST assay first stimulated PBMC with viral peptide pools and then applied TCR sequencing. After about 9 days of culture, CD4+ T cells were isolated with the EasySep CD4+ T cell isolation kit. Two doses of either the BNT162b2 or the mRNA-1273 mRNA SARS-CoV-2 vaccine were administered to participants. None of the healthy vaccine recipients had a prior SARS-CoV-2 infection, which was confirmed by nucleocapsid antibody tests that came back negative both before and after vaccination. Each well held over 1.5 million PBMC cultured in IMDM containing roughly 4.9% human AB serum, 8 to 10 IU/ml IL-2 and gentamicin, along with around 9.1 ug/ml peptides. On days 3 and 7, half of the culture medium was replaced with fresh IL-2-containing medium. Each peptide stimulation condition was cultured in triplicate wells unless otherwise noted. PBMC were separated from whole blood using Ficoll-Paque Plus gradient centrifugation and were then either cryopreserved at -140C or used fresh. The overlapping peptide pools covered the spike proteins of SARS-CoV-2 as well as those of the common cold coronaviruses HCoV-NL63, HCoV-OC43 and HCoV-229E. The QIAamp micro DNA kit was used to extract genomic DNA from the cultured CD4+ T cells.

The sample originates from a study of vaccination effects on CD4 cells after COVID-19 (dated by TCRdb to between 2021 and 2024). The study in broad terms: Post-vaccine samples across the study were collected a median of 72 days after the second dose, with a range of 14 to 241. SARS-CoV-2 spike-specific CD4+ TCR repertoires were compared before and after mRNA vaccination in COVID-19 convalescent patients and in infection-naive vaccine recipients. The full study included 9 to 10 COVID-19 convalescent patients and several SARS-CoV-2-naive healthy vaccine recipients. Cultures from other donors in the study were sequenced using the Oncomine TCR Beta short-read assay on an Illumina iSeq 100. What the work shows at the level of the full study, not this receptor alone: Among healthy vaccine recipients, nearly all vaccine-induced clones were SARS-CoV-2 mono-reactive, and only 1 of 255 was cross-reactive with common cold coronaviruses. Limitations of the study were the small number of convalescent patients and the absence of early post-infection timepoints. Clones induced by infection and clones induced by vaccination both contracted markedly at late timepoints after vaccination, which fits with T cell responses waning over time.

The library was prepared using the immunoSEQ multiplex PCR assay. DNA from the cultured and isolated CD4+ T cells underwent TCR beta CDR3 sequencing. As for the authors' bioinformatics: The analysis removed non-productive TCR sequences, trimmed reads to the CDR3 region, and retained only CDR3s that were 7 or more amino acids long. The MANAFEST web app was used to identify antigen-specific clonotypes by comparing expansion in peptide wells with expansion in reference cultures. Positive clones required FDR<0.05 expansion versus reference and all other wells, odds ratio above 5, and frequency above 0.1% in two replicate wells. A clonotype was called cross-reactive if it was significantly expanded both in SARS-CoV-2 spike wells and in at least one common cold coronavirus spike condition. CDR3 similarity was assessed by Levenshtein distance using the stringdist R package, and unrooted trees were constructed with ape in R 3.6.1. As stored in TCRdb, this immuneACCESS dataset retains in-frame rearrangements with V and J assigned. A fraction of the clones does not appear; measured against another copy, unresolved V genes explain less than half of the discrepancy, and the remainder lacks a known reason. The V and J calls and the clone size are those of that table, but D and trimming were determined from the DNA. This sample lists 30,000 to 40,000 clones; approximately 72% were detected once. Clones ranked in the top ten supply less than 15% of the sample.

The chain is made from TRBV7-9 and TRBJ1-3; the best D guess is TRBD1, with 5 bases matching. The sequenced sample was CD4+ T cells from PBMCs cultured with HCoV-229E spike peptides, obtained after COVID-19 vaccination. The cell subset or site label for this specimen denotes: HCoV-229E spike overlapping peptide pool stimulation. The clonotype originates from a human donor who received a COVID-19 vaccine. The CDR3 reads as follows: CASSLVRGNVNFRGNTIYF. DNA sequence: TGTGCCAGCAGCTTAGTAAGGGGCAACGTCAACTTCCGTGGAAACACCATATATTTT.